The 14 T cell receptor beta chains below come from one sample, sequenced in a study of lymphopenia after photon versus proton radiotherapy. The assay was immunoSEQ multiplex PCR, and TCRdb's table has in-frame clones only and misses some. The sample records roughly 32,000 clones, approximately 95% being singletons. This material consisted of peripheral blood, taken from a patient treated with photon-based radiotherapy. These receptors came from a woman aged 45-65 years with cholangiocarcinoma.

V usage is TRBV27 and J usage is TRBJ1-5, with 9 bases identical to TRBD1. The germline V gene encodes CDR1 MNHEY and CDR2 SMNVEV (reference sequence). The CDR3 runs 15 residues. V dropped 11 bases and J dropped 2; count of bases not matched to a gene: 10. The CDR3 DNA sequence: TGTGCCGGCACTCCGACAGGGGGAGGCAATCAGCCCCAGCATTTT. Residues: CAGTPTGGGNQPQHF.

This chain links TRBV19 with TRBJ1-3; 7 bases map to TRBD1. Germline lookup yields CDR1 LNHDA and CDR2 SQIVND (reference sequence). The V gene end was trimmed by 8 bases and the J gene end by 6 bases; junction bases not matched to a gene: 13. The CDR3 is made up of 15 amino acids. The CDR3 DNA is TGTGCCAGTTCGCGTCGGACAGGTCCTGAAAACACCATATATTTT. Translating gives CASSRRTGPENTIYF.

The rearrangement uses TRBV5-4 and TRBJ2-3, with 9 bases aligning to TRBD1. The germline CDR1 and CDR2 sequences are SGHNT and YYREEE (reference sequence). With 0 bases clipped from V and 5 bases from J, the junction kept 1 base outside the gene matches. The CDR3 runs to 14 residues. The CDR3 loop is CASSLDRGLDTQYF. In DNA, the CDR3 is TGTGCCAGCAGCTTGGACAGGGGGCTAGATACGCAGTATTTT. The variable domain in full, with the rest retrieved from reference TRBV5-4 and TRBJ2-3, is ETGVTQSPTHLIKTRGQQVTLRCSSQSGHNTVSWYQQALGQGPQFIFQYYREEENGRGNFPPRFSGLQFPNYSSELNVNALELDDSALYLCASSLDRGLDTQYFGPGTRLTVL.

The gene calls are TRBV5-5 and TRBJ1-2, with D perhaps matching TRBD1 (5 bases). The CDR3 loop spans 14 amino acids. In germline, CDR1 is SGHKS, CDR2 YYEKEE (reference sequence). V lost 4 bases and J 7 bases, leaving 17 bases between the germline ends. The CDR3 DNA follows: TGTGCCAGCAGCCACCCGGGAGGCAGGGCTGGCTACACCTTC. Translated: CASSHPGGRAGYTF.

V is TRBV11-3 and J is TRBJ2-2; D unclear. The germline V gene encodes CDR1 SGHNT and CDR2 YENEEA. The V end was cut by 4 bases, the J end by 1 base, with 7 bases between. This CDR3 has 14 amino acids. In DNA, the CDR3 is TGTGCCAGCAGCTCAGACAAGAACACCGGGGAGCTGTTTTTT. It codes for CASSSDKNTGELFF.

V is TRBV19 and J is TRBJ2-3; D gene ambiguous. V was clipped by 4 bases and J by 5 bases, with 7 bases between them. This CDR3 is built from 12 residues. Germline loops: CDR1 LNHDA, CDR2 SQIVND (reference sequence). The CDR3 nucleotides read TGTGCCAGTAGTACTCTTGGAGATACGCAGTATTTT. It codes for CASSTLGDTQYF.

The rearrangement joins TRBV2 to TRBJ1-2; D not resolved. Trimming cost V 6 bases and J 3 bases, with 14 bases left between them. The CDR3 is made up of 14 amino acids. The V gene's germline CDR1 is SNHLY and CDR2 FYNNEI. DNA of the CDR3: TGTGCCAGCAGAGCTTCGCCCACGCACTATGGCTACACCTTC. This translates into CASRASPTHYGYTF.

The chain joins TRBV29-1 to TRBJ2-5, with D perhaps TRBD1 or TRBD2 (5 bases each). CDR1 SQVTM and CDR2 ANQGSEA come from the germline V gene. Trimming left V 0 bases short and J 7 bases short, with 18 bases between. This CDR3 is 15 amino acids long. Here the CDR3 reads CSVEDRAINGATQYF. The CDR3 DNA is TGCAGCGTTGAAGATCGAGCCATCAACGGGGCGACCCAGTACTTC. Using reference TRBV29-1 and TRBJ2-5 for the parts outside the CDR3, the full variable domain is SAVISQKPSRDICQRGTSLTIQCQVDSQVTMMFWYRQQPGQSLTLIATANQGSEATYESGFVIDKFPISRPNLTFSTLTVSNMSPEDSSIYLCSVEDRAINGATQYFGPGTRLLVL.

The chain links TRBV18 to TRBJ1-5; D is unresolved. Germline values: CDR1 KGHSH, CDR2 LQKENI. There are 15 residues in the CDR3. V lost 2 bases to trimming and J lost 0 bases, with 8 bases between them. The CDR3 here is CASSPNGYSNQPQHF. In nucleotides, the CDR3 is TGTGCCAGCTCACCAAATGGCTATAGCAATCAGCCCCAGCATTTT.

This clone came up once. CDR3 coding DNA: TGCAGCGTCGGGCCCGCGAGAACACTGAGGGCTTTCTTT. Amino acids: CSVGPARTLRAFF. The chain carries TRBV29-1 and TRBJ1-1; D remains unclear. The V end was cut by 6 bases, the J end by 11 bases, with 22 bases between. The CDR3 contains 13 residues. CDR1 is SQVTM and CDR2 is ANQGSEA in the germline V gene. Full variable domain (missing parts from reference TRBV29-1 and TRBJ1-1): SAVISQKPSRDICQRGTSLTIQCQVDSQVTMMFWYRQQPGQSLTLIATANQGSEATYESGFVIDKFPISRPNLTFSTLTVSNMSPEDSSIYLCSVGPARTLRAFFGQGTRLTVV.

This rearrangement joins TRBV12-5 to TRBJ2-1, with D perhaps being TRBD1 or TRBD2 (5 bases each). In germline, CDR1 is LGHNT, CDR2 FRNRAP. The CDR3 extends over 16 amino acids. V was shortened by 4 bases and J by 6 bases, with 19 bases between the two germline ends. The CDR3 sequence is CASGSPRAPRGNEQFF. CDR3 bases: TGTGCTAGTGGTTCCCCTCGGGCCCCGAGGGGCAATGAGCAGTTCTTC. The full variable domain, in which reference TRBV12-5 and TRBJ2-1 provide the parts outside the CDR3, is DARVTQTPRHKVTEMGQEVTMRCQPILGHNTVFWYRQTMMQGLELLAYFRNRAPLDDSGMPKDRFSAEMPDATLATLKIQPSEPRDSAVYFCASGSPRAPRGNEQFFGPGTRLTVL.

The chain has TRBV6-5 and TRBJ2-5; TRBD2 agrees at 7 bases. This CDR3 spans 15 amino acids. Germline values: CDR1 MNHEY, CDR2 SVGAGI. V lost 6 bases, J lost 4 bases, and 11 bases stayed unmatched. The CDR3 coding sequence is TGTGCCAGCAGGCGAATCCCGGGGGGTGGAGAGACCCAGTACTTC. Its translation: CASRRIPGGGETQYF.

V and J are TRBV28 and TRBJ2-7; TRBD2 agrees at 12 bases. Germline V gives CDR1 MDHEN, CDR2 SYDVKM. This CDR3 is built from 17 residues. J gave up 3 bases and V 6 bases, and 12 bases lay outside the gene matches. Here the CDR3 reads CASSSMAALAGGYEQYF. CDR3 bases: TGTGCCAGCAGCTCCATGGCCGCACTAGCGGGGGGCTACGAGCAGTACTTC.

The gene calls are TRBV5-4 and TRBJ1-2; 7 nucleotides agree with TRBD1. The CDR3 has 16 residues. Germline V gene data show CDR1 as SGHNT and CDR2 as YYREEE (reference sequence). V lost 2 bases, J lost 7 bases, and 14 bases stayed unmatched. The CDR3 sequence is CASSLGQAPFYSGYTF. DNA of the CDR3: TGTGCCAGCAGCTTAGGACAGGCCCCCTTTTATAGTGGCTACACCTTC.